This T cell receptor beta chain is drawn from a study of response to subunit inactivated influenza vaccine. Study results and caveats: Each seasonal flu vaccination may recruit only limited new T cells, authors suggested.

Many counts were recorded for this clonotype. Its antigen is not known. The CDR3 sequence is 14 residues long. The germline V gene has CDR1 MDHEN and CDR2 SYDVKM. Trimming shortened V by 1 base and J by 5 bases, and 9 bases separated the two germline ends. One entry per CDR3 protein, called by TCRdb with MiXCR from the RT-PCR reads. The sample lists around 570,000 distinct CDR3 sequences, about 7.6% occurring once. This TCR was recovered from a man in his fifties or sixties who received an inactivated influenza vaccine. The chain is built from TRBV28 and TRBJ2-1; D gene unclear. The sequenced sample was PBMCs from blood, obtained less than 30 months after vaccination. The CDR3 DNA follows: TGTGCCAGCAGTTTATCAGAGTGGGACAATGAGCAGTTCTTC. It specifies CASSLSEWDNEQFF.